This T cell receptor (beta chain) was documented in a study of blood T cell repertoires in COVID-19. How the authors handled the data: Estimation of nucleated cell counts was performed using reference gene primer amplification. Here immunoSEQ multiplex PCR was the method, and the copy in TCRdb shows in-frame clones only, minus some. V and J calls plus clone size are reproduced from that table; the DNA served to infer D and trimming. The repertoire holds under 130,000 clones, with roughly 80% as singletons. V was shortened by 0 bases and J by 10 bases, with 9 bases between the two germline ends. This CDR3 comprises 12 residues. Germline loops: CDR1 LGHDT, CDR2 YNNKEL (reference sequence).

The clonotype comes from a man aged 70-80 years with active or convalescent COVID-19. This sequence joins TRBV3-1 (or the pseudogene TRBV3-2) and TRBJ1-1; D remains unclear. Source material: peripheral blood. The CDR3: CASSQDVSGAFF. The CDR3, as DNA: TGTGCCAGCAGCCAAGATGTCAGTGGAGCTTTCTTT.